The clone carrying this T cell receptor (beta chain) appeared a few times. Its antigen is as yet unknown. MiXCR, run by TCRdb on the RT-PCR reads, gives a single entry per CDR3 protein. The table shows under 800,000 distinct CDR3 sequences, with over 11% occurring only once. The germline gives CDR1 MNHEY, CDR2 SVGAGI. This CDR3 has 16 residues. The V and J ends lost 0 bases and 6 bases respectively, with 15 bases between them. These data are taken from a study of response to subunit inactivated influenza vaccine. Overall study findings and caveats: New T cells are recruited in small numbers by each seasonal influenza vaccination, according to the authors' suggestion.

This sample comprised PBMCs from blood, obtained around two weeks before vaccination. The rearrangement joins TRBV6-5 to TRBJ2-1; D tentatively fits TRBD1 or TRBD2 (5 bases each). The clonotype originates from a man aged 45 to 65 who received an inactivated influenza vaccine. CDR3 loop: CASSYSGDELFNEQFF. The CDR3 DNA is TGTGCCAGCAGTTACTCGGGGGATGAATTGTTCAATGAGCAGTTCTTC.